Included here is one T cell receptor (beta chain) sequence, with context. The sample originates from a study of beta chain features in type 1 diabetes. Isolated RNA was reverse transcribed in full, so expressed TCRB transcripts were sequenced. The repertoire was sequenced with immunoSEQ multiplex PCR; TCRdb's copy has only in-frame clones and lacks some. The sample shows 810,000 or so clones, roughly 15% of them seen only once. Sequenced input: naive CD4+ T cells from blood. The TCR originated in a woman in her late teens or twenties in good health.

The CDR3 region is CASSLGSDTQYF. The CDR3 nucleotides are TGTGCCAGCAGCTTGGGGTCAGATACGCAGTATTTT. The rearrangement uses TRBV11-2 and TRBJ2-3; no definite D call. CDR1 SGHAT and CDR2 FQNNGV come from the germline V gene. This CDR3 spans 12 amino acids. V was cut by 3 bases and J by 4 bases, with 5 bases left in between.